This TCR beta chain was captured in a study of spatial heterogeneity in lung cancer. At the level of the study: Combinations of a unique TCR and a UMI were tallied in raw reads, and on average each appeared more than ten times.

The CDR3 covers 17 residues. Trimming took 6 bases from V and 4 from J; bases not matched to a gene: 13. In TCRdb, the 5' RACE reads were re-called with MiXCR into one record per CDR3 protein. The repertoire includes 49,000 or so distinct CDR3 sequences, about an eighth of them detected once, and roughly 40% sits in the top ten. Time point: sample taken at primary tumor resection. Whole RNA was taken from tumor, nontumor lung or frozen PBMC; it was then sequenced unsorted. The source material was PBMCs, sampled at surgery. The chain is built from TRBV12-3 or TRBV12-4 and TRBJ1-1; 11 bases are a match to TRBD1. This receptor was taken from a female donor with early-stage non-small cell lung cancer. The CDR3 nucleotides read TGTGCCAGCAGCCCGGGACAGGGGGAAGGTCGGATCACTGAAGCTTTCTTT. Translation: CASSPGQGEGRITEAFF.